This T cell receptor (beta chain) was recovered during a study of OX40 agonist ivuxolimab in advanced cancers. Whole-study results and caveats: Partly responding patients at 0.1-3.0 mg/kg showed some of the smallest clonal expansion.

The germline V and J ends were trimmed by 3 bases and 4 bases, with 12 bases remaining between them. The germline CDR1 and CDR2 sequences are SGHTA and FQGNSA. The CDR3 is made up of 14 amino acids. As to this clone: Antigen: not known.

Produced via immunoSEQ multiplex PCR; TCRdb's table is partial and in-frame only. The sample holds tens of thousands of clones, about 81% seen once. Sequenced here: CD4+ or CD8+ T cells sorted from blood, sampled in a trial of the OX40 agonist ivuxolimab. The V and J genes are TRBV7-2 and TRBJ2-5; D remains unclear. This receptor was taken from an adult with an advanced solid tumor such as melanoma, head and neck, liver or kidney cancer. CDR3 nucleotide sequence: TGTGCCAGCAGCTTGTTTGTGAATGCAGAGACCCAGTACTTC. Its protein is CASSLFVNAETQYF.